This T cell receptor (beta chain) appears in the sequencing data of a study of blood T cells in healthy people across ages. Each sample had at least 6.5 million PBMCs isolated. A J-beta primer mix and a sample-barcoded 5' primer were used in a second PCR of about 7 to 12 cycles. A template-switch adaptor with 12 random nucleotides tagged each cDNA molecule. MiXCR, run by TCRdb on the 5' RACE reads, gives a single entry per CDR3 protein. The data contain about 680,000 distinct CDR3 sequences, around 49% of them singletons. CDR1 is DFQATT and CDR2 is SNEGSKA in the germline V gene (reference sequence). J was trimmed by 4 bases and V by 5 bases; bases with no gene match: 6. The CDR3 spans 15 residues. In its sample, this clonotype was seen a few times.

The chain carries TRBV20-1 and TRBJ2-3, with 13 bases identical to TRBD2. Sequencing was done on a sample of blood. This receptor was identified in a woman in her sixties or seventies in good health. CDR3 coding DNA: TGCAGTGCTCGACTAGCGGGAGGTTGGGCAGATACGCAGTATTTT. Protein: CSARLAGGWADTQYF.